These T cell receptor beta chains were read from a single sample in a study of vaccination and CD4 T cells after COVID-19. No antigen has been assigned to these receptors. MiXCR, applied by TCRdb to the PCR reads, yields one record per CDR3 protein. The profile shows over 8,000 distinct CDR3 sequences, around 56% of them singletons. Sequencing input: CD4+ T cells from blood, cultured in vitro. These receptors were taken from a human donor who had recovered from COVID-19. Both conserved end residues are part of each CDR3. D genes are given only for firm matches. Clone size is shown for a subset of rows, as once, few, many or a class of expanded clone.

d_call,v_call,clone_size,j_call,cdr3_nt,cdr3_aa
.,TRBV2,few,TRBJ1-1,TGTGCCAGCAGTAACGGACGATTAGGAGCTGAAGCTTTCTTT,CASSNGRLGAEAFF
.,TRBV18,few,TRBJ2-7,TGTGCCAGCTCACCTGCTCCGGGGGCCAACGAGCAGTACTTC,CASSPAPGANEQYF
TRBD2,TRBV6-5,few,TRBJ2-2,TGTGCCAGCAGTTACTCGTCTAGCGGGCGCACCGGGGAGCTGTTTTTT,CASSYSSSGRTGELFF
.,TRBV6-5,.,TRBJ1-6,TGTGCCAGCAGTTATACAGCATATAATTCACCCCTCCACTTT,CASSYTAYNSPLHF
TRBD2,TRBV7-2,.,TRBJ2-3,TGTGCCAGCAGCTCGTTAGCGGGGGGTACGCAGTATTTT,CASSSLAGGTQYF
.,TRBV15,.,TRBJ2-7,TGTGCCACCAGCAGAACGAGAGGGGCCTACGAGCAGTACTTC,CATSRTRGAYEQYF
TRBD1,TRBV30,.,TRBJ1-1,TGTGCCTGGAGTGAACAGGGGATCACTGAAGCTTTCTTT,CAWSEQGITEAFF
TRBD1,TRBV6-1,few,TRBJ1-2,TGTGCCAGCAGTGAAGTTCAGACAGGGAGAGGCTACACCTTC,CASSEVQTGRGYTF
.,TRBV2,.,TRBJ2-5,TGTGCCAGCAGTGGCTGGGAGACCCAGTACTTC,CASSGWETQYF
.,TRBV6-1,.,TRBJ1-2,TGTGCCAGCGGGCACAGGATTACCGGCTACACCTTC,CASGHRITGYTF
TRBD1,TRBV7-6,.,TRBJ2-1,TGTGCCAGCAGCCAAGAGACAGGGTTCTACAATGAGCAGTTCTTC,CASSQETGFYNEQFF
.,TRBV27,few,TRBJ1-2,TGTGCCAGCAGTTCAGAACCCCGACATGGGCTTGGCTATGGCTACACCTTC,CASSSEPRHGLGYGYTF
TRBD2,TRBV2,.,TRBJ2-7,TGTGCCAGCAGCGCCACTTTTGGGACTAGCATGATGGGCGAGCAGTACTTC,CASSATFGTSMMGEQYF
.,TRBV19,few,TRBJ1-2,TGTGCCAGTAGTATATGGCCGGGAGCCCCTAACTATGGCTACACCTTC,CASSIWPGAPNYGYTF
TRBD1,TRBV12-3/TRBV12-4,few,TRBJ1-2,TGTGCCAGCACCCGACAGGGGTGGGGCTACACCTTC,CASTRQGWGYTF
TRBD1,TRBV5-8,medium-sized,TRBJ2-1,TGTGCCAGCAGCTTGGGGAATATTGGGACAGGGAACAATGAGCAGTTCTTC,CASSLGNIGTGNNEQFF
.,TRBV2,once,TRBJ1-1,TGTGCCAGCAGTGATCAGGTTCTGATGAACACTGAAGCTTTCTTT,CASSDQVLMNTEAFF
TRBD1,TRBV20-1,.,TRBJ2-7,TGCAGTGCTAAAACAGGGGATTGGGTACGTGGCCACGAGCAGTACTTC,CSAKTGDWVRGHEQYF
TRBD2,TRBV7-9,.,TRBJ2-7,TGTGCCAGCAGCCCTAGGGCGGGACTAGCGGCTCACTACGAGCAGTACTTC,CASSPRAGLAAHYEQYF
TRBD1,TRBV19,few,TRBJ1-1,TGTGCCAGTAGTCTCCGGGACAGGGGGAACACTGAAGCTTTCTTT,CASSLRDRGNTEAFF
.,TRBV5-1,.,TRBJ1-2,TGCGCCAGCAGCTTGCGACAGGAATCTATGGGCTACACCTTC,CASSLRQESMGYTF
.,TRBV6-5,.,TRBJ2-5,TGTGCCAGCAGTTACTCGGCGCAGGACCAAGAGACCCAGTACTTC,CASSYSAQDQETQYF
.,TRBV6-1,.,TRBJ2-1,TGTGCCAGCAGCAAAGGCAGGGGAGGTTACAATGAGCAGTTCTTC,CASSKGRGGYNEQFF
TRBD1,TRBV11-3,.,TRBJ1-1,TGTGCCAGCAGCCCCGGGACAGGGCTACAGTTGGGCACTGAAGCTTTCTTT,CASSPGTGLQLGTEAFF
.,TRBV6-2/TRBV6-3,.,TRBJ1-1,TGTGCCAGCACTTTACTTGGGGGGTTTGAAGCTTTCTTT,CASTLLGGFEAFF
.,TRBV7-8,once,TRBJ2-5,TGTGCCAGCAGCTTTTATGACCCCACGCAGGAGACCCAGTACTTC,CASSFYDPTQETQYF
.,TRBV6-2/TRBV6-3,.,TRBJ2-6,TGTGCCAGCAGCCAAGGGGCCAACGTCCTGACTTTC,CASSQGANVLTF
TRBD1,TRBV19,medium-sized,TRBJ1-1,TGTGCCAGTAGTATGACAGGGGCTCTCCCTCCCCCCTTCTTT,CASSMTGALPPPFF
.,TRBV12-3/TRBV12-4,.,TRBJ1-5,TGTGCCACTTCAGGCAGGAATCAGCCCCAGCATTTT,CATSGRNQPQHF
TRBD1,TRBV2,.,TRBJ1-1,TGTGCCGGCGTCAGGGGGGGTATGAACACTGAAGCTTTCTTT,CAGVRGGMNTEAFF
.,TRBV6-5,few,TRBJ2-7,TGTGCCAGCAGTTACGATAGTACCCCTTTGAAGGAGCAGTACTTC,CASSYDSTPLKEQYF
.,TRBV7-2,.,TRBJ2-2,TGTGCCAGCAGCTTAGAGGTTGGAGCGCCCGGGGAGCTGTTTTTT,CASSLEVGAPGELFF
.,TRBV6-5,.,TRBJ1-2,TGTGCCAGCAGTTACTTTAGTGGGGATGGCTACACCTTC,CASSYFSGDGYTF
.,TRBV11-2,.,TRBJ1-2,TGTGCCAGCAGCTTTAACCCAGGGGCTAACTATGGCTACACCTTC,CASSFNPGANYGYTF
.,TRBV6-1,.,TRBJ2-6,TGTGCCAGCACCAACCGGGGCCAGGCCAACGTCCTGACTTTC,CASTNRGQANVLTF
.,TRBV2,few,TRBJ1-2,TGTGCCAGCATGCCAGGCGACTATGGCTACACCTTC,CASMPGDYGYTF
.,TRBV19,few,TRBJ1-5,TGTGCCAGTAGTCCTGTAATGGGTGGAAGCAATCAGCCCCAGCATTTT,CASSPVMGGSNQPQHF
TRBD1,TRBV20-1,.,TRBJ2-7,TGCAGTGCGACGCACTCGGGACAGGGGAGCTACGAGCAGTACTTC,CSATHSGQGSYEQYF
.,TRBV10-3,once,TRBJ1-5,TGTGCCATCAGTGAGTCGAGGGGGAATGCCAATCAGCCCCAGCATTTT,CAISESRGNANQPQHF
TRBD1,TRBV3-1,.,TRBJ1-1,TGTGCCAGCAGCCATTATACAGGGGGCGGGACTGAAGCTTTCTTT,CASSHYTGGGTEAFF